The 10 T cell receptor beta chains presented below share a single source sample, sequenced in a study of T cells in Graves' hyperthyroidism and ophthalmopathy. Researchers took RNA transcripts and amplified the TCR beta CDR3 regions from them. First-round RT-PCR of the TCR CDR3 relied on the HTBI primer set. TCRdb itself ran the multiplex PCR reads through MiXCR, one entry per CDR3 protein. Among 460,000 or so distinct CDR3 sequences, approximately 15% were seen once, and the ten largest hold less than 20%. Sequencing input: blood. The origin of the receptors is a woman between 18 and 30 years old with Graves' hyperthyroidism.

This clonotype was seen at least ten times. The chain recombines TRBV4-1 with TRBJ2-1; D gene unclear. The CDR3 runs 16 residues. V was pared by 0 bases and J by 4 bases, with 13 bases between. Germline V CDR1 and CDR2: MGHRA, YSYEKL. As DNA, the CDR3 is TGCGCCAGCAGCCAAGATTTCCGCCCGGTATACAATGAGCAGTTCTTC. Protein sequence: CASSQDFRPVYNEQFF.

This clonotype was counted at least ten times. The gene calls are TRBV6-1 and TRBJ2-7; no clear D. Deletions cut 7 bases from V and 1 base from J, with 26 bases between. CDR1 and CDR2 from the germline V gene are MNHNS and SASEGT. The CDR3 has 18 residues. The CDR3 loop reads CASNPDGSFRMWSYEQYF. The CDR3, as DNA: TGTGCCAGCAACCCGGACGGCTCGTTTAGAATGTGGTCCTACGAGCAGTACTTC.

This clonotype has only a few counts. The V call is TRBV7-8, the J call TRBJ1-5, with 8 nucleotides matching TRBD1. The CDR3 covers 15 residues. From germline, CDR1 is SGHVS and CDR2 FQNEAQ. Trimming removed 3 bases from V and 5 bases from J; junction bases left unmatched: 6. The CDR3 sequence is CASSLGTGMHQPQHF. CDR3 nucleotides: TGTGCCAGCAGCTTGGGGACAGGAATGCATCAGCCCCAGCATTTT. The complete variable domain, with remaining parts taken from reference TRBV7-8 and TRBJ1-5, reads GAGVSQSPRYKVAKRGQDVALRCDPISGHVSLFWYQQALGQGPEFLTYFQNEAQLDKSGLPSDRFFAERPEGSVSTLKIQRTQQEDSAVYLCASSLGTGMHQPQHFGDGTRLSIL.

This clonotype was picked up many times. This chain joins TRBV15 and TRBJ1-1, with D hard to call. Germline V gene lookup returns CDR1 LNHNV and CDR2 YYDKDF (reference sequence). The V end was cut by 6 bases, the J end by 2 bases, with 10 bases between. The CDR3 has 13 residues. The CDR3 loop reads CATRNRGNTEAFF. The CDR3 coding sequence is TGTGCCACCAGGAATAGAGGAAACACTGAAGCTTTCTTT.

This clonotype was observed at least ten times. The chain has TRBV7-9 and TRBJ1-1; D is undetermined. Germline lookup yields CDR1 SEHNR and CDR2 FQNEAQ (reference sequence). Trimming removed 5 bases from V and 5 bases from J, with 15 bases in between. This CDR3 comprises 14 residues. CDR3 in amino acids: CASSQNLVGTEAFF. As DNA, the CDR3 is TGTGCCAGCAGCCAGAACCTCGTTGGGACTGAAGCTTTCTTT.

This clonotype was found many times. V is TRBV12-3 or TRBV12-4 and J is TRBJ1-2, with TRBD1 matching over 11 bases. The CDR3 has 15 amino acids. Unmatched junction bases numbered 10, after V lost 5 bases and J lost 8 bases. CDR3 residues: CASSITGTGGRGYTF. CDR3 sequence (DNA): TGTGCCAGCAGTATTACCGGGACAGGGGGAAGAGGCTACACCTTC.

In its sample, this clonotype was seen many times. The V call is TRBV5-5, the J call TRBJ2-1, with 9 nucleotides matching TRBD1. V lost 4 bases to trimming and J lost 8 bases; unmatched junction nucleotides: 10. The CDR3 is made up of 15 amino acids. The germline V gene has CDR1 SGHKS and CDR2 YYEKEE (reference sequence). DNA of the CDR3: TGTGCCAGCAGCGCACAGGGGGCTTTTGTGGATGAGCAGTTCTTC. Translated, it gives CASSAQGAFVDEQFF.

This clonotype was observed a few times. The chain has TRBV7-2 and TRBJ2-7, with D possibly TRBD1 on 6 matching bases. CDR1 and CDR2 (germline): SGHTA, FQGNSA. The germline V and J ends were trimmed by 3 bases and 7 bases, with 10 bases remaining between them. The CDR3 runs 12 residues. CDR3 region: CASSFLRGEQYV. The CDR3 nucleotides are TGTGCCAGCAGCTTCCTTAGGGGGGAGCAGTACGTC.

This clonotype was counted a few times. The rearrangement joins TRBV14 to TRBJ2-5; the D gene is possibly TRBD1 (5 bases). CDR3 length: 15 residues. V gave up 7 bases and J gave up 4 bases, with 19 bases separating them. Looked up from germline, CDR1 is SGHDN and CDR2 is FVKESK. CDR3 nucleotide sequence: TGTGCCAGCACCGAAGGGGTACGGACGAGAGAGACCCAGTACTTC. It encodes CASTEGVRTRETQYF.

This clonotype was seen only once. A read error may account for a junction end that differs from germline. This chain joins TRBV18 and TRBJ2-4; TRBD1 agrees at 9 bases. The CDR3 spans 13 residues. Germline-derived CDR1 and CDR2 are KGHSH and LQKENI. This chain's CDR3 is CASSSGQGNIQHF. The CDR3 DNA sequence: TGTGCCAGCTCATCGGGACAGGGAAACATTCAGCACTTC.